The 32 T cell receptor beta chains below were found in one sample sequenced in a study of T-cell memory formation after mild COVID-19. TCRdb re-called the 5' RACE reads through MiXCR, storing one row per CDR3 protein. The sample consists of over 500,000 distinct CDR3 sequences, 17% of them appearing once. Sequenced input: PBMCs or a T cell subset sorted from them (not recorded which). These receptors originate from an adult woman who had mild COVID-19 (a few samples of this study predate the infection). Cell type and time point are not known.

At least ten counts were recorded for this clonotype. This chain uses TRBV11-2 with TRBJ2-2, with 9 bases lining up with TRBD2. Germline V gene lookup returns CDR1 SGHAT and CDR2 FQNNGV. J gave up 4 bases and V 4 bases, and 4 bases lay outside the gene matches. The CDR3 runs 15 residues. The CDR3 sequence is CASSSLRGGTGELFF. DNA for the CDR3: TGTGCCAGCAGCTCCCTGCGGGGGGGCACCGGGGAGCTGTTTTTT.

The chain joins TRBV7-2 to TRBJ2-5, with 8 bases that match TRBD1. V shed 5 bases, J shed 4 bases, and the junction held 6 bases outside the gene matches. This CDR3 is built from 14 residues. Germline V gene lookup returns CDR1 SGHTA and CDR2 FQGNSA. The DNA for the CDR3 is TGTGCCAGCAGCCAGGGGGCAGCCCCAGAGACCCAGTACTTC. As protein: CASSQGAAPETQYF.

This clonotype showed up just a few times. CDR3 DNA sequence: TGTGCCACCAGTGACCGCCGGACTAGCACAGATACGCAGTATTTT. This translates into CATSDRRTSTDTQYF. The genes are TRBV24-1 and TRBJ2-3; possibly TRBD2 for D (5 bases). The CDR3 runs 15 residues. The germline V gene has CDR1 KGHDR and CDR2 SFDVKD. The germline V and J ends were trimmed by 4 bases and 0 bases, with 10 bases remaining between them.

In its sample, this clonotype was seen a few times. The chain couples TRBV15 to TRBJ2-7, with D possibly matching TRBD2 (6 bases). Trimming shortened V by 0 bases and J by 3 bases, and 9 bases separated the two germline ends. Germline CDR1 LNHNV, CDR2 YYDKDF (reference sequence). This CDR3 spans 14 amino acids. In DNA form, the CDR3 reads TGTGCCACCAGCAGAGACGTGGGGGGCTACGAGCAGTACTTC. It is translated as CATSRDVGGYEQYF.

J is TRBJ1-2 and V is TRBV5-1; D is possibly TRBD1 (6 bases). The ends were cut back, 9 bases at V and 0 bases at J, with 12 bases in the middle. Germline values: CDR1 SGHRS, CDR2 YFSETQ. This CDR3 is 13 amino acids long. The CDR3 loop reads CATATGPNYGYTF. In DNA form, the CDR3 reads TGCGCCACTGCGACAGGACCTAACTATGGCTACACCTTC.

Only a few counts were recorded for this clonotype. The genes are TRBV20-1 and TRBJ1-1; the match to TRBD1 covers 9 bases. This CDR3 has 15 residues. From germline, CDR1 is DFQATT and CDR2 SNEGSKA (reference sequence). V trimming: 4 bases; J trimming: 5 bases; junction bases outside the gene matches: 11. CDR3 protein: CSATLTGGARTEAFF. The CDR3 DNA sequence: TGCAGTGCTACCCTCACAGGGGGCGCTAGAACTGAAGCTTTCTTT.

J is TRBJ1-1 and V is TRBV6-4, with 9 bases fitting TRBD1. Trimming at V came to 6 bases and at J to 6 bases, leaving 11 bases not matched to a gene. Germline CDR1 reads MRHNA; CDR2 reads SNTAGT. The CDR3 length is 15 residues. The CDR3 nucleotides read TGTGCCAGCAGAAGGGACAGGGAAAGCGGGGCTGAAGCTTTCTTT. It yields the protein CASRRDRESGAEAFF.

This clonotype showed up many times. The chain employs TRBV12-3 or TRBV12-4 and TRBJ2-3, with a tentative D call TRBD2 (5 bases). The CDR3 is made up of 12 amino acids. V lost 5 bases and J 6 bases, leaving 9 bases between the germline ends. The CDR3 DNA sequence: TGTGCCAGCAGTCTCCCGGGGGATACGCAGTATTTT. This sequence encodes CASSLPGDTQYF.

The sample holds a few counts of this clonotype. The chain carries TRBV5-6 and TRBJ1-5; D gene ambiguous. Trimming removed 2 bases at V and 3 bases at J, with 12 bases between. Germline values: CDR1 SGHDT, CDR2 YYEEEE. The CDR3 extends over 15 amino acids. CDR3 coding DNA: TGTGCCAGCAGCTTCTCTTACAGAGACAATCAGCCCCAGCATTTT. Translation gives CASSFSYRDNQPQHF.

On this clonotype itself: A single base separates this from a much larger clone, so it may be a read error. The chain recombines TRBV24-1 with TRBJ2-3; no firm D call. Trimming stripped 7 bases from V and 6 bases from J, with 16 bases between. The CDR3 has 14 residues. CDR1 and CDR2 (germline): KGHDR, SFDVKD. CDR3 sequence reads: CATSRALDEDTQYF. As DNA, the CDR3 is TGTGCCACCAGCCGGGCTTTGGACGAGGATACGCAGTATTTT.

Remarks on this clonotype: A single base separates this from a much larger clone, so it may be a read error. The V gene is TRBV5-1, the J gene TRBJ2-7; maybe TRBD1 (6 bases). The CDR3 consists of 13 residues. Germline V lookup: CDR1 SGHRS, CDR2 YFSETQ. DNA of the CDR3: TGCGCCAGCAGCTCTCTGGACAGCGACGATCAGTACTTC. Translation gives CASSSLDSDDQYF.

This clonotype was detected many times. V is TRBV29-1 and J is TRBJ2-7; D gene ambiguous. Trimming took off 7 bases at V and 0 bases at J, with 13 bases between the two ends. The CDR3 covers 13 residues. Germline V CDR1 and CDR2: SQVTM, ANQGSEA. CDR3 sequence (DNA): TGCAGCGCCCGCCGGGCGAACTCCTACGAGCAGTACTTC. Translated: CSARRANSYEQYF.

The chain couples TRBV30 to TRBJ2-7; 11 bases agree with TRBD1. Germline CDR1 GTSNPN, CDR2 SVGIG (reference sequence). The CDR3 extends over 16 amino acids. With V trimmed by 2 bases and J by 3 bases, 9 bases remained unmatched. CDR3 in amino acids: CAWSILGTGGHYEQYF. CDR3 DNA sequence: TGTGCCTGGAGTATTCTTGGGACAGGGGGACACTACGAGCAGTACTTC.

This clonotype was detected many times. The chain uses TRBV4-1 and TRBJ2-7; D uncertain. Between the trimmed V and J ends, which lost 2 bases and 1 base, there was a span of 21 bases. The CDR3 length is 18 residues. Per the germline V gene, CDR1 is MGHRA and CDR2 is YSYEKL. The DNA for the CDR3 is TGCGCCAGCAGCCAATACTCTTCAGGCCGAGACTTATCCTACGAGCAGTACTTC. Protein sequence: CASSQYSSGRDLSYEQYF.

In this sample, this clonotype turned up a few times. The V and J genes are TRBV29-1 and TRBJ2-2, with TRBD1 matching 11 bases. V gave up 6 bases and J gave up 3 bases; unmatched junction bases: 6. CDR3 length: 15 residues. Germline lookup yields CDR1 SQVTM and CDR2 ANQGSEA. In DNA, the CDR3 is TGCAGCGTGGCCCCGGGACAGGGGGACACCGGGGAGCTGTTTTTT. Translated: CSVAPGQGDTGELFF.

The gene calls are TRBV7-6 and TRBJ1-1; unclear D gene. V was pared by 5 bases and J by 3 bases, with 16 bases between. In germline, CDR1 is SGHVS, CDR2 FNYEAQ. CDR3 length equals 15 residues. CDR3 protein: CASSPNRAADTEAFF. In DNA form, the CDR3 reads TGTGCCAGCAGCCCAAATCGGGCAGCGGACACTGAAGCTTTCTTT.

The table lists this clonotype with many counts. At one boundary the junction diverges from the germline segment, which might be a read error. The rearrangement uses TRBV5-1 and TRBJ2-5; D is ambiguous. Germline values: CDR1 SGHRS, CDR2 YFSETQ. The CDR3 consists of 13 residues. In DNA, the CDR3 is TGTGCCAGCTCCCTGACTCTCCAAGAGACCCAGTACTTC. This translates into CASSLTLQETQYF.

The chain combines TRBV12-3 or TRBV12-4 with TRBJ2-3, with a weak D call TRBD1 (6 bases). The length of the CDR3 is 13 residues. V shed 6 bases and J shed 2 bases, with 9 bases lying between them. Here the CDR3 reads CASSYRDTDTQYF. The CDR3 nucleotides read TGTGCCAGCAGCTACAGGGACACAGATACGCAGTATTTT.

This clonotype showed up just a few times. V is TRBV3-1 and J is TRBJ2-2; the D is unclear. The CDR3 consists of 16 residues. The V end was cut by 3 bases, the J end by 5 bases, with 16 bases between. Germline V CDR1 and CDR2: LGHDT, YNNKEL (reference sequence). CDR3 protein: CASSHKTLTETGELFF. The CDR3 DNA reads TGTGCCAGCAGCCATAAGACTCTGACGGAGACCGGGGAGCTGTTTTTT.

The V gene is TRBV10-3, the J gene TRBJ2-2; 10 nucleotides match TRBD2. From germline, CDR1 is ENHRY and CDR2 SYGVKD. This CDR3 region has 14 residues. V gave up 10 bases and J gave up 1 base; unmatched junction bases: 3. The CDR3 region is CATQREGNTGELFF. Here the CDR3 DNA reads TGTGCCACGCAGCGGGAGGGGAACACCGGGGAGCTGTTTTTT.

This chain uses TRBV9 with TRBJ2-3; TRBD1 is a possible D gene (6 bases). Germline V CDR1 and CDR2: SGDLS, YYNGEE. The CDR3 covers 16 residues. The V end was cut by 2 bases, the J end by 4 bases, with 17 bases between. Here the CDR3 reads CASSVRQVGSPDTQYF. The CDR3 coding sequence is TGTGCCAGCAGCGTCAGACAGGTGGGGAGCCCAGATACGCAGTATTTT.

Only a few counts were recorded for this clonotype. The CDR3 is CASSALARDYNEQFF. The CDR3 DNA sequence: TGTGCCAGCAGTGCACTAGCAAGGGATTACAATGAGCAGTTCTTC. The J gene is TRBJ2-1, the V gene TRBV12-3 or TRBV12-4, with a tentative D call TRBD2 (6 bases). V was trimmed by 5 bases and J by 4 bases, leaving 15 bases between them. The CDR3 extends over 15 amino acids.

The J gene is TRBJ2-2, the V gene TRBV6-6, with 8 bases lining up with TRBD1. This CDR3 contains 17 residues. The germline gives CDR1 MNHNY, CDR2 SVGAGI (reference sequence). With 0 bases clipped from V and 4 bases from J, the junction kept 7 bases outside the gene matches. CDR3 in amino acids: CASSYSRTGSGTGELFF. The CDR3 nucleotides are TGTGCCAGCAGTTACTCCCGGACAGGGTCGGGCACCGGGGAGCTGTTTTTT.

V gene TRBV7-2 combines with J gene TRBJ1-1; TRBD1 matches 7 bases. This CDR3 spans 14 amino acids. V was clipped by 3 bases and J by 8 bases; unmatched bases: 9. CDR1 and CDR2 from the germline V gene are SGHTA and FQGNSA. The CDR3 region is CASSFPRGTAEAFF. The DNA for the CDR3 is TGTGCCAGCAGCTTCCCCCGGGGGACAGCAGAAGCTTTCTTT.

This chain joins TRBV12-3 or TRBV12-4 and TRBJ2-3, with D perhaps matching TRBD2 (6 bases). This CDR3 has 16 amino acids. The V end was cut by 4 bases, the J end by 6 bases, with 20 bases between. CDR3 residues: CASSSPRSGRVDTQYF. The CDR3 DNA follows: TGTGCCAGCAGTTCCCCTCGTAGCGGCCGGGTGGATACGCAGTATTTT.

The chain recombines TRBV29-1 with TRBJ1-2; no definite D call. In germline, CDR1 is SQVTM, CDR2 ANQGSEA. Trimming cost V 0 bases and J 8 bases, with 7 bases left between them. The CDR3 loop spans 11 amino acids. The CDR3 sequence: CSVEDVGGYTF. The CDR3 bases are TGCAGCGTTGAAGACGTAGGGGGCTACACCTTC.

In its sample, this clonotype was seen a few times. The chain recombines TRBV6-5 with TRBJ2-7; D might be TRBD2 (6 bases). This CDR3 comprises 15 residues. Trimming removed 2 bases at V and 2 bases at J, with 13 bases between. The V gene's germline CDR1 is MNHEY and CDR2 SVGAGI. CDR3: CASSYDLASPYEQYF. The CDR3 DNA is TGTGCCAGCAGTTACGATCTAGCGTCTCCCTACGAGCAGTACTTC.

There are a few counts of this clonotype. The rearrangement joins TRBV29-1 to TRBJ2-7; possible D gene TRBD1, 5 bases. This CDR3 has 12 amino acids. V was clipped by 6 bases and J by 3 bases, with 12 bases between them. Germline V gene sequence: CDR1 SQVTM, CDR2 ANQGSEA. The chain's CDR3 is CSVVTEDYEQYF. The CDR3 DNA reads TGCAGCGTCGTGACAGAAGACTACGAGCAGTACTTC.

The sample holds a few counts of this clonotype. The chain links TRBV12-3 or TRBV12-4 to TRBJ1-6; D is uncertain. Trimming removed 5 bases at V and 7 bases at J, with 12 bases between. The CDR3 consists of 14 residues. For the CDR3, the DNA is TGTGCCAGCAGTCCCAGGCGGGCAAATTCACCCCTCCACTTT. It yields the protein CASSPRRANSPLHF.

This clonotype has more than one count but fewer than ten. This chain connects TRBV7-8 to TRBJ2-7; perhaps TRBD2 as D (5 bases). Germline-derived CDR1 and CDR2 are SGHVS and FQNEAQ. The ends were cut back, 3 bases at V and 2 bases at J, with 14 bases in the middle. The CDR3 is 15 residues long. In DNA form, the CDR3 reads TGTGCCAGCAGCTTTGTAACTAGGGCCACCTACGAGCAGTACTTC. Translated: CASSFVTRATYEQYF. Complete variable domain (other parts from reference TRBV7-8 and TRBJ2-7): GAGVSQSPRYKVAKRGQDVALRCDPISGHVSLFWYQQALGQGPEFLTYFQNEAQLDKSGLPSDRFFAERPEGSVSTLKIQRTQQEDSAVYLCASSFVTRATYEQYFGPGTRLTVT.

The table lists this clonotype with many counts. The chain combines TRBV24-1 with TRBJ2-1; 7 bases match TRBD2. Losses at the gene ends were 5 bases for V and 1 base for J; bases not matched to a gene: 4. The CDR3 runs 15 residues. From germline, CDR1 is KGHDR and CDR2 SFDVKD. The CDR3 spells CATSASGGSYNEQFF. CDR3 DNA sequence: TGTGCCACCAGTGCATCGGGAGGATCCTACAATGAGCAGTTCTTC.

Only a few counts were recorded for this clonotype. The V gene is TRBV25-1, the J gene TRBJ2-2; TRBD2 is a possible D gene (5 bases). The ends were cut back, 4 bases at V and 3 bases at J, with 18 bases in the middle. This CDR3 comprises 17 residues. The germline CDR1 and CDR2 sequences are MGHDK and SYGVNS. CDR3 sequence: CASSVPSGVVDTGELFF. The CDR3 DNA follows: TGTGCCAGCAGTGTTCCTTCCGGGGTTGTGGACACCGGGGAGCTGTTTTTT.